This TCR beta chain was sequenced for a study of cytomegalovirus exposure and HLA in healthy donors. Findings of the study overall: It was reported that the classifier diagnosed cytomegalovirus status with high specificity and sensitivity in both the original and validation cohorts. CMV antigen specificity was confirmed in vitro for a few CMV-associated chains.

About this clone: Its matching antigen is unknown.

V lost 6 bases to trimming and J lost 0 bases; unmatched junction nucleotides: 4. CDR3 length equals 15 residues. Germline lookup yields CDR1 MNHEY and CDR2 SMNVEV (reference sequence). Donors sampled were nominally healthy, though unrecorded immune exposures were likely. PCR amplification relied on 60 Vbeta primers (plus 13 Jbeta primers). Assay used: immunoSEQ multiplex PCR; TCRdb lists only in-frame clones, some missing. The table has approximately 200,000 clones, about 75% seen once. The clonotype originates from a young man in good health and CMV-seronegative. This sequence joins TRBV27 and TRBJ2-7; the match to TRBD2 covers 11 bases. Material: PBMCs. CDR3 DNA: TGTGCCAGCAGCCGTAGCGGGAGGGTCTCCTACGAGCAGTACTTC. It yields the protein CASSRSGRVSYEQYF.